The clone carrying this T cell receptor beta chain was observed a handful of times. The trim removed 1 base at V and 5 bases at J, leaving 7 bases unmatched. This CDR3 spans 16 amino acids. Germline assignment: CDR1 MNHNS and CDR2 SASEGT. Via MiXCR, TCRdb re-called the PCR reads, giving one row per CDR3 protein. The sample includes about 100,000 distinct CDR3 sequences, 36% of them seen just once. This entry comes from a study of molecular identifiers for immune sequencing clone quantification. The material sequenced was naive CD8+ T cells from blood, with Jurkat cell RNA spiked in. Stated subset: FACS-sorted CD8+CD4-CCR7+CD45RA+ naive T cells. V usage is TRBV6-1 and J usage is TRBJ2-1; the match to TRBD2 covers 8 bases. The TCR was taken from a human donor in good health. Some libraries in this study had Jurkat cell RNA spiked in. The CDR3 is CASSEVVSGTDNEQFF. The CDR3 DNA sequence: TGTGCCAGCAGTGAAGTCGTTAGCGGGACGGACAATGAGCAGTTCTTC.